This T cell receptor (beta chain) was found in a study of blood T cell repertoires in COVID-19. About the study: The samples span acute and convalescent COVID-19 from the United States, Italy and Spain.

V lost 6 bases to trimming and J lost 4 bases, with 9 bases between them. The CDR3 is 12 residues long. Germline-derived CDR1 and CDR2 are LNHDA and SQIVND (reference sequence). The table came from immunoSEQ multiplex PCR; TCRdb's copy has only in-frame clones and leaves some out. The sample holds over 150,000 clones, 90% to 95% seen once. The genes are TRBV19 and TRBJ1-2, with a weak D call TRBD1 (5 bases). The sequence was collected from a man aged 50 or older with acute or convalescent COVID-19. Sequencing input: peripheral blood. CDR3 in DNA: TGTGCCAGTAGAAGACAGAGCTATGGCTACACCTTC. The encoded protein is CASRRQSYGYTF.